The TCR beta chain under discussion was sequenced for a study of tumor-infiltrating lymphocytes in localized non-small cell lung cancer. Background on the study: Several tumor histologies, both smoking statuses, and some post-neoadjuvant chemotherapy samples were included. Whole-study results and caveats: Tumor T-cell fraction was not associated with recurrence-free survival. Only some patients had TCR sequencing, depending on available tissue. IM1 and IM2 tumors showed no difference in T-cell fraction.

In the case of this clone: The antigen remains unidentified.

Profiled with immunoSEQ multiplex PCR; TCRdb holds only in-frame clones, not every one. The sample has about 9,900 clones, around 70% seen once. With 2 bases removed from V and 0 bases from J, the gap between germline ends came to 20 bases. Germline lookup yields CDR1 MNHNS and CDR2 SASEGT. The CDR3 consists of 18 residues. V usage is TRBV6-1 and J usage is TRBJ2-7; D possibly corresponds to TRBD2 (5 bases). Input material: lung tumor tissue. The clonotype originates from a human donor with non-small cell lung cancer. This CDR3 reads CASSESPPTIASSYEQYF. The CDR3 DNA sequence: TGTGCCAGCAGTGAAAGCCCCCCGACTATCGCCAGCTCCTACGAGCAGTACTTC.